This passage covers 18 T cell receptor beta chains from one sample sequenced in a study of cytomegalovirus exposure and HLA in healthy donors. PCR was performed using 60 Vbeta and 13 Jbeta primers. The protocol was immunoSEQ multiplex PCR, while the TCRdb copy is restricted to in-frame clones and leaves out a portion. The data contain approximately 160,000 clones, around 86% of them singletons. Source material: PBMCs. The receptors stem from a human donor in good health.

This chain joins TRBV7-9 and TRBJ1-1; perhaps TRBD1 as D (5 bases). V was shortened by 4 bases and J by 2 bases, with 14 bases between the two germline ends. This CDR3 has 15 residues. Germline V gene sequence: CDR1 SEHNR, CDR2 FQNEAQ (reference sequence). CDR3 coding DNA: TGTGCCAGCAGCTCCCTGACAGCCCCCAACACTGAAGCTTTCTTT. It is translated as CASSSLTAPNTEAFF.

To note about this clone: The same CDR3 is also encoded by other DNA sequences in this sample. The genes are TRBV4-3 and TRBJ2-7; D possibly corresponds to TRBD1 (5 bases). Trimming cost V 0 bases and J 4 bases, with 7 bases left between them. This CDR3 is 13 amino acids long. CDR1 and CDR2 from the germline V gene are LGHNA and YSLEER. CDR3 in amino acids: CASSQDRAYEQYF. The DNA of the CDR3 is TGCGCCAGCAGCCAAGACAGGGCTTACGAGCAGTACTTC.

V is TRBV5-1 and J is TRBJ2-3, with TRBD2 matching over 13 bases. J lost 1 base, V lost 3 bases, and 5 bases had no gene match. The CDR3 extends over 17 amino acids. From germline, CDR1 is SGHRS and CDR2 YFSETQ. The CDR3 sequence is CASSSLAGGQGTDTQYF. CDR3 DNA: TGCGCCAGCAGCTCACTAGCGGGGGGGCAAGGCACAGATACGCAGTATTTT.

V and J are TRBV7-9 and TRBJ1-1; possibly TRBD1 for D (5 bases). Per germline, CDR1 SEHNR and CDR2 FQNEAQ (reference sequence). There are 14 residues in the CDR3. The V end was cut by 1 base, the J end by 0 bases, with 6 bases between. The CDR3, as DNA: TGTGCCAGCAGCTTAGAAGGGGTGAACACTGAAGCTTTCTTT. This encodes CASSLEGVNTEAFF.

The chain has TRBV7-3 and TRBJ1-4, with TRBD1 as a possible D gene (5 bases). V gave up 0 bases and J gave up 8 bases, with 13 bases separating them. The CDR3 totals 15 residues. Germline V CDR1 and CDR2: SGHTA, FQGTGA. CDR3 in DNA: TGTGCCAGCAGCTTAACGGGGGGTCTAGGGGAAAAACTGTTTTTT. This encodes CASSLTGGLGEKLFF.

The V gene is TRBV15, the J gene TRBJ1-2; 11 bases align to TRBD1. Germline CDR1 is LNHNV and CDR2 is YYDKDF (reference sequence). V gave up 1 base and J gave up 4 bases; unmatched junction bases: 5. The CDR3 has 16 residues. The CDR3, as DNA: TGTGCCACCAGCAGAGGGGGGACAGGGGGTATCTATGGCTACACCTTC. It specifies CATSRGGTGGIYGYTF. Based on the CDR3 plus reference TRBV15 and TRBJ1-2, the full variable domain is DAMVIQNPRYQVTQFGKPVTLSCSQTLNHNVMYWYQQKSSQAPKLLFHYYDKDFNNEADTPDNFQSRRPNTSFCFLDIRSPGLGDTAMYLCATSRGGTGGIYGYTFGSGTRLTVV.

This chain links TRBV29-1 with TRBJ2-5; a possible D gene is TRBD2 (7 bases). The germline CDR1 and CDR2 sequences are SQVTM and ANQGSEA. V was trimmed by 6 bases and J by 4 bases, leaving 15 bases between them. The CDR3 extends over 13 amino acids. The CDR3 bases are TGCAGCGTCACACCGAGGGGGGGAGAGACCCAGTACTTC. Protein sequence: CSVTPRGGETQYF.

This chain joins TRBV2 and TRBJ2-7; 8 bases agree with TRBD2. This CDR3 is built from 15 residues. Trimming cost V 7 bases and J 5 bases; bases outside gene matches: 13. Looked up from germline, CDR1 is SNHLY and CDR2 is FYNNEI. DNA of the CDR3: TGTGCCAGCATGAGGTCCGGGGGGGCCCTGAACGAGCAGTACTTC. Translation: CASMRSGGALNEQYF.

V usage is TRBV7-9 and J usage is TRBJ1-1; 7 bases fit TRBD1. Germline V gene lookup returns CDR1 SEHNR and CDR2 FQNEAQ (reference sequence). This CDR3 spans 13 amino acids. The J segment lost 7 bases and the V segment lost 4 bases, leaving 6 bases of the junction unmatched. The CDR3 bases are TGTGCCAGCAGCTCCCGGGACAGCCGTGAAGCTTTCTTT. Protein product: CASSSRDSREAFF.

This rearrangement joins TRBV7-9 to TRBJ2-1; 9 bases fit TRBD2. V trimming: 6 bases; J trimming: 7 bases; junction bases outside the gene matches: 13. The CDR3 extends over 16 amino acids. The germline gives CDR1 SEHNR, CDR2 FQNEAQ (reference sequence). CDR3 sequence reads: CASSITFAGGPNEQFF. The CDR3, as DNA: TGTGCCAGCAGTATAACCTTCGCGGGGGGGCCTAATGAGCAGTTCTTC.

This rearrangement joins TRBV29-1 to TRBJ1-3, with D perhaps TRBD1 (5 bases). V was cut by 6 bases and J by 0 bases, with 12 bases left in between. CDR3 length: 14 amino acids. Germline-derived CDR1 and CDR2 are SQVTM and ANQGSEA. CDR3 region: CSVETGYSGNTIYF. CDR3 sequence (DNA): TGCAGCGTCGAAACAGGCTACTCTGGAAACACCATATATTTT.

The chain employs TRBV5-5 and TRBJ2-1, with 8 nucleotides matching TRBD2. V shed 0 bases and J 6 bases; nucleotides not matched to a gene: 8. Germline V CDR1 and CDR2: SGHKS, YYEKEE (reference sequence). This CDR3 contains 16 residues. This CDR3 reads CASSLVLAGGGNEQFF. DNA for the CDR3: TGTGCCAGCAGCTTGGTGCTGGCGGGGGGAGGCAATGAGCAGTTCTTC.

DNA for the CDR3: TGTGCCAGCAGTTACGGGGGCGAGGGGTACACCTTC. Its translation is CASSYGGEGYTF. The genes are TRBV6-5 and TRBJ1-2, with D perhaps TRBD1 (6 bases). The CDR3 has 12 amino acids. V lost 2 bases to trimming and J lost 11 bases, with 12 bases between them. Germline V gene sequence: CDR1 MNHEY, CDR2 SVGAGI.

V is TRBV11-2 and J is TRBJ1-1, with TRBD1 matching 7 bases. The germline gives CDR1 SGHAT, CDR2 FQNNGV. The CDR3 extends over 15 amino acids. Germline trimming cut 5 bases from V and 1 base from J; bases unmatched to any gene: 7. CDR3 in DNA: TGTGCCAGCAGCCAGTGGACAGGCGGGAACACTGAAGCTTTCTTT. This encodes CASSQWTGGNTEAFF.

The gene calls are TRBV7-2 and TRBJ2-7; 9 bases fit TRBD1. V was pared by 3 bases and J by 6 bases, with 9 bases of the junction left unmatched. Germline CDR1 and CDR2: SGHTA and FQGNSA. This CDR3 comprises 15 residues. Written as DNA, the CDR3 is TGTGCCAGCAGCTTGACAGGGGGTTTCCCGGCCGAGCAGTACTTC. The encoded protein is CASSLTGGFPAEQYF.

This clone appeared a few times. The rearrangement links TRBV5-1 to TRBJ2-3; TRBD2 aligns across 9 bases. CDR1 and CDR2 from the germline V gene are SGHRS and YFSETQ. The ends lost 2 bases at V and 1 base at J; junction bases unmatched: 2. The CDR3 extends over 15 amino acids. This CDR3 is CASSFSSGGTDTQYF. The CDR3 nucleotides are TGCGCCAGCAGCTTTTCTAGCGGGGGCACAGATACGCAGTATTTT.

The chain carries TRBV15 and TRBJ2-7, with 9 nucleotides matching TRBD1. The trim removed 3 bases at V and 2 bases at J, leaving 2 bases unmatched. The V gene's germline CDR1 is LNHNV and CDR2 YYDKDF (reference sequence). There are 14 residues in the CDR3. The CDR3 nucleotides read TGTGCCACCAGCAGGGACAGGGGTACCTACGAGCAGTACTTC. It yields the protein CATSRDRGTYEQYF.

This clone was recorded a few times. The rearrangement joins TRBV25-1 to TRBJ2-2; TRBD1 might be the D (5 bases). The germline V gene has CDR1 MGHDK and CDR2 SYGVNS. Trimming pared 9 bases from V and 6 bases from J, leaving 8 bases between. The CDR3 length is 11 residues. CDR3 sequence reads: CASQGPGELFF. CDR3 nucleotides: TGTGCCAGTCAGGGCCCCGGGGAGCTGTTTTTT.